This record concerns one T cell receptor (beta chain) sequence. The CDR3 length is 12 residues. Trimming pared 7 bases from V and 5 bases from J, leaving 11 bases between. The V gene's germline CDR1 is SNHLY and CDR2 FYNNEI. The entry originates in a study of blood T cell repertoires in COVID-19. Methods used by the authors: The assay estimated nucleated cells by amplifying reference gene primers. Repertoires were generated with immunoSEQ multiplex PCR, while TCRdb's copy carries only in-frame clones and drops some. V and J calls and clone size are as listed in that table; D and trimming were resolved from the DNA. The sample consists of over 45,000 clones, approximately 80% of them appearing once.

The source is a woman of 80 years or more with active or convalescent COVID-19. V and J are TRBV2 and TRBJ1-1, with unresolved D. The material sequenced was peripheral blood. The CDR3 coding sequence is TGTGCCAGCACCCGGAGCTTGACTGAAGCTTTCTTT. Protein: CASTRSLTEAFF.